Detailed here is one T cell receptor (beta chain). There are a few counts of this clone. The antigen it recognizes is unknown. The input lacks base qualities; no much larger clone sits a single base away. Genomic DNA was isolated using the Qiagen DNeasy kit from unsorted PBMCs as well as from negatively selected CD4+ and CD8+ fractions. Using primers that anneal to V and J segments, immunoSEQ multiplex PCR amplified the TCR beta CDR3 regions. A synthetic immune receptor repertoire was used to minimize amplification bias, and any remaining bias was removed computationally after sequencing. The source study handled its data this way. Custom Python scripts were used to quantify repertoire diversity as the Shannon entropy index. The unsorted, CD4+ and CD8+ repertoires were each analyzed separately, with the exception of combined analyses, where CD4+ and CD8+ sequences were merged in silico. A clone was considered expanded if an increase in frequency of at least 2-fold after treatment relative to C1D1 was found, and a pseudocount of 0.5 was applied to clones undetected at baseline. Clones with 0 or 1 copy at C1D1 were classified as singleton clones, and clones with 2 or more copies were classified as non-singleton clones. Clones expanded in unsorted samples were annotated as CD4+, CD8+ or unknown by matching protein sequences in sorted samples from the same patient. Wilcoxon tests on paired samples were used to test changes in diversity from C1D1 to C4D1. Sourced from immuneACCESS, this table was stored by TCRdb with only in-frame sequences that have V and J called. A share of the clones is absent; for the studies checked, an unresolved V gene accounts for under half, and the remainder has no known explanation. The DNA was the basis for D and trimming; V, J and clone size are from that table. The sample profile shows 15,000 to 20,000 clones; 80% of them were found once. Of the sample, 22% falls within the top ten clones.

As encoded in the germline V gene, CDR1 is MGHRA while CDR2 is YSYEKL. There are 14 amino acids in the CDR3, from cysteine to phenylalanine inclusive. Left in the record is the CDR3 DNA by itself, 42 bases read in frame from the first base. V is pared back by 2 bases and J by 0 bases, with 2 bases lying between the germline termini. The intended sense of this specimen's time point label: cycle 4 day 1 (C4D1), after around six weeks of nivolumab. All trial patients had relapsed after autologous stem cell transplantation, with cohorts A, B and C differing in prior brentuximab vedotin exposure. The trial cohort included 56 patients with relapsed/refractory classical Hodgkin lymphoma, and each patient had a best overall response of complete response, partial response or progressive disease. In the multi-cohort phase II CheckMate 205 trial, trial patients received single-agent nivolumab. Best overall response was determined by an independent review committee according to the 2007 International Working Group response criteria. Trial PBMCs were collected just before the start of nivolumab (C1D1) and during therapy at cycle 2 day 1 and cycle 4 day 1. Peripheral blood was collected in 8 mL Vacutainer Cell Preparation Tubes, from which PBMCs were isolated by centrifugation and then cryopreserved.

This sample is part of a study of PD-1 blockade in classical Hodgkin lymphoma (dated by TCRdb to between 2020 and 2021). Broadly, across the study: Nivolumab dosing was 3 mg/kg intravenously every 2 weeks, continuing until either disease progression or unacceptable toxicity. To define a peripheral blood immune signature of response to PD-1 blockade in classical Hodgkin lymphoma, the study combined TCR beta sequencing with CyTOF. Study-level results and caveats: CD4+ but not CD8+ TCR diversity rose significantly by C4D1 (p=0.0027 vs p=0.16), most apparent in complete responders (p=0.02). Patients starting nivolumab less than 1 year after ASCT had lower diversity and were excluded from later analyses to avoid confounding by immune reconstitution. Trial patients achieving complete response had baseline diversity similar to newly diagnosed patients, whereas partial responders and progressors had significantly lower diversity. Only a single clinical trial cohort was studied, and what caused the repertoire differences, possibly disease activity or prior therapy, remained undefined. Baseline TCR diversity was reported to be lower in newly diagnosed patients than in healthy donors and to be lower still in relapsed/refractory patients.

The sample was peripheral blood mononuclear cells (PBMCs), taken before the fourth cycle of nivolumab. The rearrangement combines TRBV4-1 with TRBJ2-6; too little of a D gene remains to name it. The source is a human donor with classical Hodgkin lymphoma. The CDR3 reads CASSQISGANVLTF. The sequence in DNA is TGCGCCAGCAGCCAAATCTCTGGGGCCAACGTCCTGACTTTC.